A single sample is the source of the 2 T cell receptor beta chains below, sequenced in a study of T cell changes during pregnancy in multiple sclerosis. Sequencing was performed with immunoSEQ multiplex PCR; in TCRdb, only in-frame clones are kept and a portion is missing. The sample yields approximately 100,000 clones, about 94% seen once. The sequencing used peripheral blood, collected before pregnancy. The receptors derive from a female donor with multiple sclerosis, enrolled in a pregnancy study.

V usage is TRBV11-2 and J usage is TRBJ2-1; TRBD2 matches at 13 bases. V lost 1 base, J lost 3 bases, and 3 bases stayed unmatched. Germline lookup yields CDR1 SGHAT and CDR2 FQNNGV. The CDR3 loop spans 17 amino acids. The CDR3 bases are TGTGCCAGCAGCTTAGGGACTAGCGGGGGCTTCTACAATGAGCAGTTCTTC. It yields the protein CASSLGTSGGFYNEQFF.

The J gene is TRBJ2-2, the V gene TRBV18, with D possibly matching TRBD2 (6 bases). Trimming took 4 bases from V and 5 from J, leaving 8 bases between them. Germline V lookup: CDR1 KGHSH, CDR2 LQKENI. The CDR3 is 13 amino acids. The CDR3 loop is CASSRRETGELFF. Written as DNA, the CDR3 is TGTGCCAGCTCACGGAGGGAGACCGGGGAGCTGTTTTTT.